This passage covers 8 T cell receptor beta chains from one sample sequenced in a study of blood T cell repertoires in COVID-19 (TCRdb year 2020). The method behind the library was the immunoSEQ multiplex PCR assay. In TCRdb, the immuneACCESS table is reduced to in-frame sequences with V and J assigned. These tables do not hold every clone; where another copy was compared, an unresolved V gene accounts for under half, and the others remain unexplained. Present in this sample are 200,000 to 250,000 clones, roughly 79% of which were seen just once. 8% to 9% of the sample is taken by the ten largest. What was sequenced was PBMCs or T cells enriched from blood (not recorded which). The origin of the receptors is a woman between 45 and 65 years old with acute COVID-19.

Details on this clone: One junction end disagrees with the germline gene, perhaps due to a read error. The chain is built from TRBV7-9 and TRBJ2-7, with 9 bases fitting TRBD1. In germline, CDR1 is SEHNR, CDR2 FQNEAQ (reference sequence). The CDR3 spans 14 residues. CDR3 loop: CASSNDRGSFEQYF. DNA for the CDR3: TGTGCCAGCAGCAATGACAGGGGGTCCTTCGAGCAGTACTTC. The full variable domain, rest sourced from reference TRBV7-9 and TRBJ2-7, is DTGVSQNPRHKITKRGQNVTFRCDPISEHNRLYWYRQTLGQGPEFLTYFQNEAQLEKSRLLSDRFSAERPKGSFSTLEIQRTEQGDSAMYLCASSNDRGSFEQYFGPGTRLTVT.

The rearrangement links TRBV19 to TRBJ1-2; no reliable D call. The CDR3 length is 14 residues. Germline V lookup: CDR1 LNHDA, CDR2 SQIVND (reference sequence). Deletions cut 7 bases from V and 4 bases from J, with 16 bases between. CDR3 sequence: CASTDKGRTYGYTF. The CDR3 DNA is TGTGCCAGTACAGATAAAGGGAGGACCTATGGCTACACCTTC.

V gene TRBV18 combines with J gene TRBJ2-1; D is unclear. Deletions cut 1 base from V and 5 bases from J, with 9 bases between. The germline V gene encodes CDR1 KGHSH and CDR2 LQKENI. The CDR3 sequence is 14 residues long. Here the CDR3 reads CASSPLSENNEQFF. DNA for the CDR3: TGTGCCAGCTCACCACTAAGCGAAAACAATGAGCAGTTCTTC. Variable domain in full (rest from reference TRBV18 and TRBJ2-1): NAGVMQNPRHLVRRRGQEARLRCSPMKGHSHVYWYRQLPEEGLKFMVYLQKENIIDESGMPKERFSAEFPKEGPSILRIQQVVRGDSAAYFCASSPLSENNEQFFGPGTRLTVL.

As DNA, the CDR3 is TGTGCCATCAGTAAGAGCTCCTACGAGCAGTACTTC. The encoded protein is CAISKSSYEQYF. The chain is built from TRBV10-3 and TRBJ2-7; no clear D gene. Trimming removed 5 bases from V and 0 bases from J, with 5 bases in between. CDR3 size: 12 residues. CDR1 is ENHRY, CDR2 SYGVKD, per germline.

This clone is classed as medium-sized. This chain joins TRBV4-2 and TRBJ2-7; TRBD1 matches 8 bases. V dropped 5 bases and J dropped 2; count of bases not matched to a gene: 2. The CDR3 spans 13 residues. Per the germline V gene, CDR1 is LGHNA and CDR2 is YNFKEQ. CDR3 sequence reads: CASSWGQAYEQYF. CDR3 bases: TGTGCCAGCAGCTGGGGACAGGCCTACGAGCAGTACTTC.

This clone was recorded once. The chain carries TRBV27 and TRBJ1-1; a weak D match, TRBD1 (6 bases). Trimming took off 6 bases at V and 3 bases at J, with 14 bases between the two ends. The germline gives CDR1 MNHEY, CDR2 SMNVEV (reference sequence). The length of the CDR3 is 14 residues. CDR3 sequence (DNA): TGTGCCAGCAGGACCCGACAGGCTTACACTGAAGCTTTCTTT. This translates into CASRTRQAYTEAFF.

The rearrangement links TRBV30 to TRBJ2-4; 9 bases map to TRBD1. With 2 bases clipped from V and 8 bases from J, the junction kept 4 bases outside the gene matches. The germline CDR1 and CDR2 sequences are GTSNPN and SVGIG (reference sequence). This CDR3 contains 13 residues. In nucleotides, the CDR3 is TGTGCCTGGAGTAGGACAGGGGTCCACATTCAGTACTTC. It translates to CAWSRTGVHIQYF.

The chain recombines TRBV2 with TRBJ2-3; 8 bases align to TRBD2. Germline CDR1 and CDR2: SNHLY and FYNNEI. The CDR3 consists of 15 residues. Trimming removed 6 bases from V and 3 bases from J; junction bases left unmatched: 8. CDR3 sequence: CASRSSGGGTDTQYF. The CDR3 region has the DNA TGTGCCAGCAGGTCCTCTGGCGGGGGGACAGATACGCAGTATTTT.